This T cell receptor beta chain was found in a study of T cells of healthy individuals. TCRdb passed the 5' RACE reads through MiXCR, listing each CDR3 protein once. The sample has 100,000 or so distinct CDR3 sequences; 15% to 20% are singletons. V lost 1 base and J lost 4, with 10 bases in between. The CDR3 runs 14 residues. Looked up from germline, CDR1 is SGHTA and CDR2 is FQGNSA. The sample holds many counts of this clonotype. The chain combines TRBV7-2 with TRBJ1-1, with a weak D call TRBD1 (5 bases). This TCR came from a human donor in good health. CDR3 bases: TGTGCCAGCAGCTTAGTAGGGGTCGGCACTGAAGCTTTCTTT. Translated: CASSLVGVGTEAFF.